This T cell receptor (beta chain) appears in the sequencing data of a study of cytomegalovirus exposure and HLA in healthy donors. Broader study findings: Later analysis found that TCR beta chains associated with HLA were more clonally expanded than other, equally common chains. There were reportedly fewer N-insertions in an Asian-associated ancestry cluster than the roughly 670-donor mean, in a later analysis.

Trimming at V came to 4 bases and at J to 4 bases, leaving 3 bases not matched to a gene. Germline V gene lookup returns CDR1 SNHLY and CDR2 FYNNEI. The CDR3 totals 16 residues. PCR amplification relied on 60 Vbeta primers (plus 13 Jbeta primers). Generated by immunoSEQ multiplex PCR, the TCRdb table keeps only in-frame clones and is missing some. Counted here are roughly 190,000 clones, 80% occurring once; the ten biggest clones make up 6.3%. About this clone: Antigen: not known.

The sequencing input was PBMCs. The TCR comes from a middle-aged man in good health and CMV-seropositive. The chain carries TRBV2 and TRBJ2-6; 11 nucleotides align to TRBD1. CDR3 sequence reads: CASSADRGLGANVLTF. CDR3 DNA sequence: TGTGCCAGCAGTGCGGACAGGGGGCTCGGGGCCAACGTCCTGACTTTC.